The source of this T cell receptor (beta chain) is a study of graft-versus-host responses after intestinal transplantation. The overall study: All of the recipients had induction that used anti-thymocyte globulin, then tacrolimus and steroids for 2 to 3 years.

Using immunoSEQ multiplex PCR, the repertoire was profiled, and TCRdb retains in-frame clones only, with some absent. The sample has around 12,000 clones; 90% to 95% are singletons. The ends lost 5 bases at V and 5 bases at J; junction bases unmatched: 3. The CDR3 is 14 residues long. Germline V CDR1 and CDR2: LNHDA, SQIVND (reference sequence). The clonotype comes from a human patient who received an intestinal transplant, so some T cells may come from the graft donor. This chain joins TRBV19 and TRBJ2-3; 11 bases fit TRBD1. Source: PBMCs, taken 1032 days after intestinal transplantation. The CDR3 DNA reads as TGTGCCAGTAGTCCCGGGACAGGGGGAGATACGCAGTATTTT. It specifies CASSPGTGGDTQYF. Variable domain in full (rest from reference TRBV19 and TRBJ2-3): DGGITQSPKYLFRKEGQNVTLSCEQNLNHDAMYWYRQDPGQGLRLIYYSQIVNDFQKGDIAEGYSVSREKKESFPLTVTSAQKNPTAFYLCASSPGTGGDTQYFGPGTRLTVL.